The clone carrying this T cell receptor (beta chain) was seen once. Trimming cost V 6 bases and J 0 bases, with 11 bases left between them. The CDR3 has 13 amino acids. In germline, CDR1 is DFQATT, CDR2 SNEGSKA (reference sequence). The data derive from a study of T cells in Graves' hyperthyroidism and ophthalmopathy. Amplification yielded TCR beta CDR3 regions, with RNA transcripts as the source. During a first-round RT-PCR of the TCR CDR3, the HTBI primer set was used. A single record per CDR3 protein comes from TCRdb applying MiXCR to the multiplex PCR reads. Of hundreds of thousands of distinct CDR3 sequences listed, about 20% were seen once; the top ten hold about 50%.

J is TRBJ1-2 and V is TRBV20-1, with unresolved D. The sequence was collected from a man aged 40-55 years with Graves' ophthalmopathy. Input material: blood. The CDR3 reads CSAPVQPNYGYTF. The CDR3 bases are TGCAGTGCCCCGGTACAGCCTAACTATGGCTACACCTTC.